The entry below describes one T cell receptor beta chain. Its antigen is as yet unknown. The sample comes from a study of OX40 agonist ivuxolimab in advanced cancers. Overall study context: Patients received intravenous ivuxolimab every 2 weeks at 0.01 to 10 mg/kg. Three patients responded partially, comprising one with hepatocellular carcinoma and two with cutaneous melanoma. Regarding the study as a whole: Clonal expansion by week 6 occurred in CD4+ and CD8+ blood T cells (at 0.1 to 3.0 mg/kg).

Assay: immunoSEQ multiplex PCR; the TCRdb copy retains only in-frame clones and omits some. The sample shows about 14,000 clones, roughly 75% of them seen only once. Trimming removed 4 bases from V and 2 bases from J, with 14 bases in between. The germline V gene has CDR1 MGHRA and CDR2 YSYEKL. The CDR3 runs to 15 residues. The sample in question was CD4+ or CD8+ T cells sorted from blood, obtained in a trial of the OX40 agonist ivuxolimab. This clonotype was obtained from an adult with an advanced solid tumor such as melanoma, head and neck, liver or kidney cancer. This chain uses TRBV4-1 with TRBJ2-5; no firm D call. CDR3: CASSPYQSSQETQYF. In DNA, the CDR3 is TGCGCCAGCAGCCCTTATCAGAGCAGTCAAGAGACCCAGTACTTC.